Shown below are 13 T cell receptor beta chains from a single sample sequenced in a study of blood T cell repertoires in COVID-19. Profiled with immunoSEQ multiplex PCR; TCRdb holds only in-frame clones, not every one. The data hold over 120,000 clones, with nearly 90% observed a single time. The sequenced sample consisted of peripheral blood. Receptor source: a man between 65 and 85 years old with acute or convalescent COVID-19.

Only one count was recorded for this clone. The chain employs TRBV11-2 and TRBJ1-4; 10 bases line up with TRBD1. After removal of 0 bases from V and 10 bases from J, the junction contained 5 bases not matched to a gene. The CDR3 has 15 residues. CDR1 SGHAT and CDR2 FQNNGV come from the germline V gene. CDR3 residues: CASSLDGGQGGKLFF. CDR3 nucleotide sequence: TGTGCCAGCAGCTTAGATGGCGGACAGGGGGGAAAACTGTTTTTT.

The CDR3 region is CASSLRDRDSPLHF. The CDR3 region has the DNA TGTGCCAGCAGCCTCAGAGACCGGGATTCACCCCTCCACTTT. The chain employs TRBV3-1 (or the pseudogene TRBV3-2) and TRBJ1-6; D call uncertain. With 4 bases removed from V and 8 bases from J, the gap between germline ends came to 12 bases. CDR1 is LGHDT, CDR2 YNNKEL, per germline (reference sequence). This CDR3 region has 14 residues.

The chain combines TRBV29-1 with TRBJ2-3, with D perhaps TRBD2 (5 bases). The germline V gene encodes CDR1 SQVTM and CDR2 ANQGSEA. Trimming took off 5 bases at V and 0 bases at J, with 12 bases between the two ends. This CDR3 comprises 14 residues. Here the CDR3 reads CSVFPGVSTDTQYF. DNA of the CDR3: TGCAGCGTTTTCCCCGGGGTTAGCACAGATACGCAGTATTTT.

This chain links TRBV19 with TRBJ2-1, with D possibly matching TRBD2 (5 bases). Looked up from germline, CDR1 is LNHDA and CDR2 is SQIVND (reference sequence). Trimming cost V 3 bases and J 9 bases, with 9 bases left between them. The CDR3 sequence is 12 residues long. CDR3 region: CASSIERAEQFF. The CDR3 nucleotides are TGTGCCAGTAGTATTGAGAGGGCTGAGCAGTTCTTC.

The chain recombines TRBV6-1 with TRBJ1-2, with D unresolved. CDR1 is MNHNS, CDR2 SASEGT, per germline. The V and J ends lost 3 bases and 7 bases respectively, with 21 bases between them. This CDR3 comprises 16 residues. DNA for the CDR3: TGTGCCAGCAGTGAGGACTTTCTGAGGGCTGTCGGTGGCTACACCTTC. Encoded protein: CASSEDFLRAVGGYTF.

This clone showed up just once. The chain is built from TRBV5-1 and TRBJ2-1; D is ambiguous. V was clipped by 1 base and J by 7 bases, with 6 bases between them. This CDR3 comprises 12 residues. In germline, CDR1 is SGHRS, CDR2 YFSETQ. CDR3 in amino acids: CASSLNYNEQFF. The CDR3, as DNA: TGCGCCAGCAGCTTGAATTATAATGAGCAGTTCTTC.

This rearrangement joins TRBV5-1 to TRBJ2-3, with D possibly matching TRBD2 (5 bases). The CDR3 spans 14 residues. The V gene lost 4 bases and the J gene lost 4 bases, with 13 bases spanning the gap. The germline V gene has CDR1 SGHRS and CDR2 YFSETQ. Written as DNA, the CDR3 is TGCGCCAGCAGCCTCGGACTGGATGCAGATACGCAGTATTTT. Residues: CASSLGLDADTQYF.

Here the CDR3 DNA reads TGTGCCAGCACCACCCTTACAGGGGGTAATTCACCCCTCCACTTT. This gives the protein CASTTLTGGNSPLHF. The chain has TRBV28 and TRBJ1-6, with 8 bases fitting TRBD1. V was pared by 7 bases and J by 6 bases, with 8 bases of the junction left unmatched. This CDR3 spans 15 amino acids. Germline V gives CDR1 MDHEN, CDR2 SYDVKM. Full variable domain (outside the CDR3, taken from reference TRBV28 and TRBJ1-6): DVKVTQSSRYLVKRTGEKVFLECVQDMDHENMFWYRQDPGLGLRLIYFSYDVKMKEKGDIPEGYSVSREKKERFSLILESASTNQTSMYLCASTTLTGGNSPLHFGNGTRLTVT.

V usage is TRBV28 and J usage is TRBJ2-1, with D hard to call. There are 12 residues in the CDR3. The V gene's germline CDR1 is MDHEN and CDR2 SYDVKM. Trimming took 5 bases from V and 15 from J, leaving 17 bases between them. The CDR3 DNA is TGTGCCAGCAGTCCCGCCGATCCCCCAGGGTTCTTC. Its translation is CASSPADPPGFF.

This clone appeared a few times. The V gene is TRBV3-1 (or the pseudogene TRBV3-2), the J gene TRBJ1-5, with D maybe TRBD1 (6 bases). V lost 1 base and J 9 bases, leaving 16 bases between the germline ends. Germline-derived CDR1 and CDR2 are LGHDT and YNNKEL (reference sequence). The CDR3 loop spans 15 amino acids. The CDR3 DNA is TGTGCCAGCAGCCAAGGCGCAATGGACAGCGGGCCCCAGCATTTT. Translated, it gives CASSQGAMDSGPQHF.

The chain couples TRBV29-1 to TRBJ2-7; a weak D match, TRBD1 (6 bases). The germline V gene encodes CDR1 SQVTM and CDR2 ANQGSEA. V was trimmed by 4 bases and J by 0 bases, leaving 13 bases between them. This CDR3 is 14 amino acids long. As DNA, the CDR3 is TGCAGCGTTGGGGGGCAGAGTGTCTCCTACGAGCAGTACTTC. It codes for CSVGGQSVSYEQYF.

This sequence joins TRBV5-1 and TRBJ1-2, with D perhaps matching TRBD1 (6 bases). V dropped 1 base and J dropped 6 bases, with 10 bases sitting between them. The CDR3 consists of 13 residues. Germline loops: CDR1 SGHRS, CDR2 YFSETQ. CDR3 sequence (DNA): TGCGCCAGCAGCTTGAGGCCAGGGGATGGCTACACCTTC. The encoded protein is CASSLRPGDGYTF.

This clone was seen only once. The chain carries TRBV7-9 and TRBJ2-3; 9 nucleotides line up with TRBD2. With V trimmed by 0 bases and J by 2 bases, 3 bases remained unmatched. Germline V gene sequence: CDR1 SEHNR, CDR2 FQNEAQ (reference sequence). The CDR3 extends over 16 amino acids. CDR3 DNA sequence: TGTGCCAGCAGCTTAGCTAGCGGGAGACCCACAGATACGCAGTATTTT. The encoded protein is CASSLASGRPTDTQYF.